This T cell receptor (beta chain) was sequenced for a study of shared clonotypes between healthy human individuals. V was cut by 4 bases and J by 7 bases, with 18 bases left in between. CDR1 and CDR2 from the germline V gene are SGDLS and YYNGEE. The length of the CDR3 is 14 residues. Clones were sequenced by immunoSEQ multiplex PCR, and TCRdb holds only the in-frame ones, with some missing. This sample has hundreds of thousands of clones; around 73% occur once, and the top ten carry 1.5% to 2%. This clone was seen more than once but under ten times. The sequenced material came from memory CD4+ T cells sorted from blood. The subset denotes: CD45RA-negative fraction. This TCR came from a young woman in good health. The chain recombines TRBV9 with TRBJ2-7; no reliable D call. CDR3 in amino acids: CASSPGPGPWEQYF. CDR3 sequence (DNA): TGTGCCAGCAGCCCCGGCCCCGGACCCTGGGAGCAGTACTTC.